This T cell receptor beta chain appears in the sequencing data of a study of cytomegalovirus exposure and HLA in healthy donors. On the study more broadly: Later analysis reported that the approximately 130 validation repertoires shared the platform of the roughly 710 first-cohort repertoires.

The data were produced by immunoSEQ multiplex PCR, yet TCRdb's version contains in-frame clones alone and is incomplete. The sample carries 45,000 to 70,000 clones, about nine tenths recorded once. The sequencing sample was made of PBMCs. The clonotype was recovered from a man aged 18 to 29 in good health and CMV-seronegative.

The CDR3 region is CAGSSGLAPTYNEQFF. Here the CDR3 DNA reads TGTGCCGGGTCATCCGGTCTAGCGCCCACCTACAATGAGCAGTTCTTC. J is TRBJ2-1 and V is TRBV10-3, with D tentatively TRBD2 (6 bases). Germline V gene lookup returns CDR1 ENHRY and CDR2 SYGVKD. V shed 11 bases and J shed 2 bases, with 22 bases lying between them. This CDR3 comprises 16 residues.